The source of this T cell receptor (beta chain) is a study of blood T cell repertoires in COVID-19. Study-wide context: Sites in the United States, Italy and Spain provided acute and convalescent COVID-19 samples.

The assay was immunoSEQ multiplex PCR, and TCRdb's table has in-frame clones only and misses some. The repertoire has some 100,000 clones, roughly 80% of them found once; the top ten carry around 16%. Trimming cost V 0 bases and J 6 bases; bases outside gene matches: 2. CDR3 length: 14 amino acids. From germline, CDR1 is MNHNS and CDR2 SASEGT. The sequenced material came from peripheral blood. V gene TRBV6-1 combines with J gene TRBJ2-1; TRBD1 agrees at 7 bases. This TCR came from a woman aged 60-70 years with acute or convalescent COVID-19. The CDR3 loop reads CASSEAPGGNEQFF. As DNA, the CDR3 is TGTGCCAGCAGTGAAGCGCCAGGGGGCAATGAGCAGTTCTTC.